The present TCR beta chain was sequenced within a study of CD8 T cells in Susac syndrome. Regarding this clonotype: Its specificity is not known.

Findings and limits, study-wide: The CD4+ T cell repertoires, which came from Susac syndrome patients, showed no sign of clonal expansion.

Random hexamers served to reverse transcribe about 0.45 to 1 ug RNA. Amplification of TCR beta CDR3 by immunoSEQ multiplex PCR spanned 54 Vbeta and 13 Jbeta. One entry per CDR3 protein results from TCRdb running MiXCR on the immunoSEQ multiplex PCR reads. This sample yields roughly 150,000 distinct CDR3 sequences, of which nearly 97% are seen a single time; approximately 0.08% belongs to the top ten. The sample consisted of CD4+ T cells from PBMCs. The sequence derives from a human donor with Susac syndrome.

The CDR3 spells CASGGDSFTGELFF. Here the CDR3 DNA reads TGCGCCAGCGGCGGGGACAGTTTCACCGGGGAGCTGTTTTTT. The J gene is TRBJ2-2, the V gene TRBV23-1; possible D gene TRBD1, 7 bases. TRBV23-1 belongs to the ORF category, with a function that is uncertain. Trimming stripped 8 bases from V and 4 bases from J, with 14 bases between. The CDR3 is 14 residues long.